This entry is about one T cell receptor (beta chain). Its antigen is still unknown. No clone much larger than this one lies a single base away; base qualities are absent. In total, approximately 610 healthy bone marrow donors made up the cohort. All cohort members were sampled while nominally healthy, although unrecorded immune exposures were likely present. The donor was CMV seronegative and was included in the group of around 320 seronegative cohort members. A peripheral blood sample was provided by each donor, and peripheral blood mononuclear cells were used for TCR beta sequencing. Genomic DNA was extracted from the blood cell samples with the Qiagen DNeasy Blood Extraction Kit. This sample is part of a study of cytomegalovirus exposure and HLA in healthy donors (dated by TCRdb to about 2017). Study-level background: In an earlier analysis of under 750 of the donors, 276 Gb of sequence data and approximately 100 million unique TCR beta sequences from 180 million or so T cells were reported. An early release that covered fewer than 750 HLA-typed donors contained approximately 300 gigabases of sequencing data and 80 million or so unique TCR sequences. The genetic ancestry cluster associated with self-reported Caucasian donors included 70% to 85% of the approximately 400 genotyped donors. The aim of the study was to test whether cataloging public T cell receptors could identify signatures of past pathogen exposure. The study used immunosequencing to profile the T cell repertoires of several hundred subjects and linked those repertoires to cytomegalovirus serostatus. A separate validation cohort of approximately 120 different subjects was used in addition to the roughly 670-subject first cohort. High-throughput TCR immunosequencing, statistical association of individual TCRs with disease status, and machine learning were combined to predict cytomegalovirus infection status. A later analysis re-examined previously published TCR beta repertoires from more than 550 donors and added high-resolution HLA genotyping to investigate patterns of TCR occurrence. In the later analysis, no new phenotypic data were used to find candidate immune exposures; instead, reliance was placed on TCR beta sequences and their occurrence across donors. In an earlier analysis of over 550 of the donors, high-throughput TCR beta sequencing was used to judge whether each TCR beta V gene segment behaved as functional or pseudogenic. Donor age, sex, ethnicity and CMV serostatus were compiled together with the repertoire data. Genome-wide SNP genotypes for about 60% of the 666 donors were used in a later genetic analysis, which treated that subset as a discovery cohort. All discovery cohort repertoires had been generated using a single sequencing platform. Both class I and class II loci were covered by HLA typing, at four-digit resolution. Typing coverage varied by locus: about 620-630 donors for A, B, C, DRB1 and DQB1; roughly 510 for DQA1; approximately 570 for DPA1; about 450 for DPB1. Four or five DR-DQ haplotypes were treated as single units for association and clustering because of strong linkage in the cohort. Across some 400 genotyped donors of the cohort, an average of about 240,000 unique TCR beta nucleotide sequences per donor were sequenced, and roughly 20% of those sequences were non-productive. General conclusions and limits of the study: In an earlier analysis of approximately 600 of the donors, most TCR beta V segments were observed in productive rearrangements about 90% or about 30% of the time, broadly matching IMGT annotations. Seventeen rarely observed V segments, including chromosome 9 orphons, were excluded from the earlier analysis of about 500 of the donors because counts were too low. In a later analysis, TCR association rates were found to vary across HLA loci, with the most associated TCRs seen for DRB1 alleles and the fewest for HLA-C alleles. The classifier was reported to diagnose cytomegalovirus status with high specificity and sensitivity in both the original and validation cohorts. In the study, approximately 150 TCR beta chains were listed as associated with cytomegalovirus. In a later analysis, several top co-occurrence clusters were reported to appear linked to parvovirus B19, influenza, CMV and Epstein-Barr virus. In this cohort, only TCR beta chains were sequenced, and detectable features were limited by the absence of alpha or paired-chain data. CMV serostatus was the only immune exposure information available for the cohort. Correlated functional status among segregating V segments might be attributable to linkage disequilibrium, but an unknown experimental factor could not be ruled out. Because HLA typing was missing for some donors at each locus, association tests included only the typed subset. In vitro tests confirmed that a few of the cytomegalovirus-associated TCR beta chains recognize cytomegalovirus antigens. Presence/absence analyses assumed roughly uniform sequencing depth across donors, an assumption that may not hold. Because the 87-base-pair reads could not distinguish some IMGT-functional V segments, including TRBV6-2 and TRBV6-3, those segments were excluded. A later genetic analysis associated a missense DCLRE1C variant with V-gene and J-gene trimming of TCR beta chains, and an independent cohort replicated the association. When HLA alleles, especially DR and DQ, strongly co-occurred, attributing TCR associations to individual alleles was difficult. A further reported finding was that TCR beta sequences accurately predicted the HLA-A and HLA-B alleles for most subjects in the first cohort. The authors suggested that the approach could potentially be extended to other disease states and immunological phenotypes. Most TCR sequences were observed very rarely across donors, whereas some public TCRs were present in many individuals. Compared with equally common non-associated chains, HLA-associated TCR beta chains in a later analysis were more clonally expanded and had lower generation probabilities. Specific HLA alleles were associated with roughly 16,000 TCR beta sequences at a false discovery rate of 0.05 in a later analysis. Compared with the approximately 600-donor mean, donors in an Asian-associated ancestry cluster had fewer N-insertions in productive TCRs, according to a later genetic analysis. A cluster of highly shared sequence variants was judged likely to be a technical artifact of the sequencing pipeline. Most CMV-associated TCR beta chains appeared to be HLA-restricted in a later analysis, and the HLA associations seemed to be driven largely by CMV exposure.

The CDR3 goes from the cysteine to the phenylalanine over 14 residues. Of all the DNA, just the CDR3 is kept, 42 bases in frame from base 1. V is cut by 6 bases and J by 0 bases, and the space between the germline ends is 11 bases. Taken from the germline V gene, the CDR1 and CDR2 loops are SQVTM and ANQGSEA. Preparation of the library involved the immunoSEQ multiplex PCR assay. The multiplex PCR relied on a mix of 60 forward primers for TCR Vbeta segments and 13 reverse primers for TCR Jbeta segments. Amplification of the CDR3 region of rearranged TCR beta genes was performed with a multiplex PCR assay on genomic DNA. The amplified TCR beta libraries were sequenced on the Illumina HiSeq System as 87-base-pair reads. In the paper's pipeline: Across the 670 or so repertoires, a later analysis counted 80 million or so unique TCR beta chains, some 11 million of which were shared by at least two donors. Raw reads were error-corrected and collapsed into unique sequences with a nearest-neighbor algorithm that merged closely related sequences to remove PCR and sequencing errors. CDR3 sequences were aligned to IMGT reference sequences to assign V, D and J gene segments. For a sequence to be retained, a match of at least six nucleotides to both a V gene segment and a J gene segment was required. Rearrangements were called productive when the CDR3 lacked stop codons and stayed in frame with V and J; all others were non-productive. CDR3 was defined by IMGT convention, running from the second conserved V-encoded cysteine to the conserved J-encoded phenylalanine. The earlier analysis of about 590 of the donors excluded sequences that lacked an unambiguous match to a single V gene segment. In an earlier analysis of approximately 610 of the donors, V segments were called functional above 56.7% productive rearrangements and were called segregating when the between-donor standard deviation exceeded 5%. A statistical classification framework was built to diagnose cytomegalovirus status from the catalog of TCR beta chain sequences. V and J gene assignment, in a later analysis, came from comparing TCR nucleotide sequences with IMGT/GENE-DB human TR gene sequences. The TCRdist pipeline was used in a later analysis to assign CDR3 sequences and most-parsimonious VDJ recombination scenarios. A later analysis defined each TCR beta chain by its CDR3 amino acid sequence plus V-gene family, and excluded reads lacking a unique V-gene family. To address suspected cross-contamination and a sequencing artifact, a later analysis removed 450 to 700 highly shared, low-generation-probability nucleotide sequences. A later analysis calculated a clonal expansion index for each public chain from normalized within-repertoire ranks of inferred template counts. Generation probabilities in a later analysis came from a VDJ recombination model fitted to out-of-frame rearrangements, and those results were checked against IGoR. A later analysis scored TCR-TCR, TCR-HLA and TCR-CMV co-occurrence with hypergeometric tests, applying a repertoire-size bias correction to TCR pairs. False discovery rates were estimated in a later analysis by permuting HLA or CMV assignments 20 times. In a later analysis, co-occurring TCRs were grouped with DBSCAN, and TCRdist sequence similarity was added when clustering was performed within HLA-allele-positive subsets. Repertoires with fewer than 30,000 or more than 120,000 public chains were left out of co-occurrence clustering, as were a handful of repertoires with anomalous nucleotide sharing. What TCRdb holds here is the immuneACCESS table cut down to in-frame rearrangements. Part of the clones is not present; checked against another copy, under half of the missing clones reflect an unresolved V gene, and the others are unexplained. From that table come the V and J calls and clone size; the DNA was used to work out D and trimming. The sample table holds about 200,000 clones, of which 60% to 80% were seen once. Jointly, the top ten make up approximately 1.8% of the sample.

The TCR originated in a male donor in good health and CMV-seronegative. The V and J genes are TRBV29-1 and TRBJ2-2; possibly the D gene is TRBD2, per 6 matching bases. Sequenced material: PBMCs. At the DNA level, the sequence is TGCAGCGTCACGGGAGTCTCGAACACCGGGGAGCTGTTTTTT. Protein translation: CSVTGVSNTGELFF.